The rows below give T cell receptor beta chains drawn from one sample of a study of PD-L1 blockade in urothelial cancer. Clones were read by immunoSEQ multiplex PCR, and TCRdb kept only the in-frame ones, dropping some. The table lists 35,000 to 40,000 clones, about 86% of them singletons. This material consisted of PBMCs, taken around atezolizumab (anti-PD-L1) treatment. All receptors derive from a man aged 55 to 69 with urothelial cancer. CDR3s include the opening cysteine and the closing phenylalanine or tryptophan. A D gene is named only where the DNA matches it firmly. A clone size is listed for some rows: how often the clone was seen (once, few, many), or a class if it is expanded.

TRBD1	TRBV7-9	NA	TRBJ1-2	TGTGCCAGCAGCCGAAGCGGGACAGGGATTCTACGCTACACCTTC	CASSRSGTGILRYTF
NA	TRBV10-3	NA	TRBJ1-1	TGTGCCATCAGGCGGGGGACAAACACTGAAGCTTTCTTT	CAIRRGTNTEAFF
NA	TRBV6-5	once	TRBJ2-4	TGTGCCAGCAGTTACTCGTCAGGGTTCAAAAACATTCAGTACTTC	CASSYSSGFKNIQYF
TRBD1	TRBV5-1	NA	TRBJ1-2	TGCGCCAGCAGCGCACAGGGGGCGAGGGGCTACACCTTC	CASSAQGARGYTF
TRBD2	TRBV6-4	few	TRBJ2-1	TGTGCCAGCAGTGAGACTAGCGGGGGAGGAAATGAGCAGTTCTTC	CASSETSGGGNEQFF
TRBD1	TRBV29-1	NA	TRBJ2-7	TGCAGCGTTGAAGCAGGGACAGTCGGCGAGCAGTACTTC	CSVEAGTVGEQYF
TRBD1	TRBV11-3	NA	TRBJ2-5	TGTGCCAGCAGTAGGACAGGGGAAAATTTCGAGACCCAGTACTTC	CASSRTGENFETQYF
TRBD1	TRBV2	NA	TRBJ1-5	TGTGCCAGCAGCCTGGGACAGACAGTCAATCAGCCCCAGCATTTT	CASSLGQTVNQPQHF
NA	TRBV14	NA	TRBJ1-6	TGTGCCAGCAGCCCGCGCCTCAATTCACCCCTCCACTTT	CASSPRLNSPLHF
TRBD2	TRBV4-1	NA	TRBJ2-1	TGCGCCAGCAGCCAAGCTAGGACTAGCGCCGTTCCTGAGCAGTTCTTC	CASSQARTSAVPEQFF
NA	TRBV19	NA	TRBJ1-1	TGTGCCAGTAGTATTAAAGGGGACACTGAAGCTTTCTTT	CASSIKGDTEAFF
NA	TRBV6-5	NA	TRBJ2-7	TGTGCCAGCAGTTATTCAGGCGCTTCCCCCTACGAGCAGTACTTC	CASSYSGASPYEQYF
TRBD2	TRBV4-1	NA	TRBJ2-3	TGCGCCAGCAGCCAAGGAGGCGGGAGAGCGGTCACAGATACGCAGTATTTT	CASSQGGGRAVTDTQYF
TRBD1	TRBV5-4	NA	TRBJ1-1	TGTGCCAGCAGCAAAGGGGACAGGCTGAACACTGAAGCTTTCTTT	CASSKGDRLNTEAFF
NA	TRBV6-5	NA	TRBJ2-7	TGTGCCAGCAGGTCAGGGGTTAGCTCCTACGAGCAGTACTTC	CASRSGVSSYEQYF
TRBD1	TRBV6-5	NA	TRBJ2-3	TGTGCCAGCGCGGGGACAGGGCACACAGATACGCAGTATTTT	CASAGTGHTDTQYF
TRBD2	TRBV10-3	NA	TRBJ2-5	TGTGCCATCAGAGACCGGAAAGGACTAGCGGGCCAAGAGACCCAGTACTTC	CAIRDRKGLAGQETQYF
TRBD1	TRBV6-1	NA	TRBJ2-1	TGTGCCAGCCGAACGGGACAGCACAATGAGCAGTTCTTC	CASRTGQHNEQFF
NA	TRBV30	NA	TRBJ1-6	TGTGCCTGGAAATCAGCGGGGGCTGCCTATAATTCACCCCTCCACTTT	CAWKSAGAAYNSPLHF
NA	TRBV7-9	NA	TRBJ2-1	TGTGCCAGCAGCTTGCAGGGGTATGAGCAGTTCTTC	CASSLQGYEQFF
NA	TRBV19	NA	TRBJ1-2	TGTGCCAGTAGTATTGGGCTCACCTATGGCTACACCTTC	CASSIGLTYGYTF
NA	TRBV9	once	TRBJ1-2	TGTGCCAGCAGCGTAGGAGGGATCTATGGCTACACCTTC	CASSVGGIYGYTF
NA	TRBV7-2	NA	TRBJ1-2	TGTGCCAGCGGGCAGGGGAACTATGGCTACACCTTC	CASGQGNYGYTF
TRBD2	TRBV7-2	NA	TRBJ2-1	TGTGCCAGCAGCTTTTCTAGCGGGGGGGCCGACAATGAGCAGTTCTTC	CASSFSSGGADNEQFF
TRBD2	TRBV2	NA	TRBJ2-1	TGTGCCAGCAAAGCACGGACTAGCGGGAGAGGGGGCGAAGTGAAGCAGTTCTTC	CASKARTSGRGGEVKQFF
TRBD1	TRBV4-3	NA	TRBJ1-4	TGCGCCAGCAGCCAGGACAGGGGCTCGGATGAAAAACTGTTTTTT	CASSQDRGSDEKLFF
NA	TRBV5-1	NA	TRBJ2-7	TGCGCCAGCAGCTTTAGACAGGCAGCATACTCCTACGAGCAGTACTTC	CASSFRQAAYSYEQYF
NA	TRBV5-1	few	TRBJ1-2	TGCGCCAGCAGCTTGGCCCTTGGCTCTGGCTACACCTTC	CASSLALGSGYTF
NA	TRBV5-4	NA	TRBJ2-4	TGTGCCAGCAGCTCCCCCGGCAGTTCGGGCGGGGACATTCAGTACTTC	CASSSPGSSGGDIQYF
NA	TRBV9	NA	TRBJ2-7	TGTGCCAGCAGCGTATCAGGGTCCGGCGACGAGCAGTACTTC	CASSVSGSGDEQYF
TRBD2	TRBV19	few	TRBJ2-7	TGTGCCAGTAGTATCGCTAGCGGGGGGAAGGCCGAGCAGTACTTC	CASSIASGGKAEQYF
TRBD1	TRBV2	once	TRBJ2-3	TGTGCCAGCACCAGTGAGACAGGGATGGGCACAGATACGCAGTATTTT	CASTSETGMGTDTQYF
NA	TRBV6-5	NA	TRBJ1-2	TGTGCCAGCAGCACTACAGGGTCGTATGGCTATGGCTACACCTTC	CASSTTGSYGYGYTF
NA	TRBV6-5	once	TRBJ2-1	TGTGCCAGCAGTTACCGGCGGGCCAGCTCCTACAATGAGCAGTTCTTC	CASSYRRASSYNEQFF
NA	TRBV9	NA	TRBJ2-7	TGTGCCAGCAGCGTAGTTTCAGGGTCCGAGCAGTACTTC	CASSVVSGSEQYF
TRBD1	TRBV6-1	NA	TRBJ1-1	TGTGCCAGCAGTGAAAACTACAGGGGGCGAACTGAAGCTTTCTTT	CASSENYRGRTEAFF
TRBD1	TRBV11-2	NA	TRBJ1-2	TGTGCCAGCAGCTTTGGAGGAGGGACAGGGAAGGGCTACACCTTC	CASSFGGGTGKGYTF